This T cell receptor beta chain emerged from a study of T cells in Graves' hyperthyroidism and ophthalmopathy. Looking at the study overall: Sampling of peripheral blood happened at initial diagnosis, prior to any treatment.

In regard to this clonotype: The target antigen is unknown.

Study conclusions and caveats: Ophthalmopathy was model-predicted a median about 7.1 months pre-onset. The authors' 13 V-J model separated ophthalmopathy from stable hyperthyroidism.

Disease duration was under 3 months in the ophthalmopathy patients, who also had a Clinical Activity Score of at least 3 and a NOSPECS grade of at least 4. Germline CDR1 and CDR2: SGHRS and YFSETQ. V shed 0 bases and J shed 6 bases, with 13 bases lying between them. The CDR3 has 14 residues. RNA transcripts gave rise to amplified TCR beta CDR3 regions. HTBI primers were used for first-round RT-PCR of the TCR CDR3. TCRdb analysed the multiplex PCR reads with MiXCR anew, one entry per CDR3 protein. The sample carries more than 350,000 distinct CDR3 sequences, 15% recorded once. The chain uses TRBV5-1 and TRBJ2-7; D gene unclear. This TCR came from a woman aged 60-75 years with Graves' ophthalmopathy. The sequencing input was blood. Written as DNA, the CDR3 is TGCGCCAGCAGCTTGGATGTCAAGGGCCGCGAGCAGTACTTC. The encoded protein is CASSLDVKGREQYF.